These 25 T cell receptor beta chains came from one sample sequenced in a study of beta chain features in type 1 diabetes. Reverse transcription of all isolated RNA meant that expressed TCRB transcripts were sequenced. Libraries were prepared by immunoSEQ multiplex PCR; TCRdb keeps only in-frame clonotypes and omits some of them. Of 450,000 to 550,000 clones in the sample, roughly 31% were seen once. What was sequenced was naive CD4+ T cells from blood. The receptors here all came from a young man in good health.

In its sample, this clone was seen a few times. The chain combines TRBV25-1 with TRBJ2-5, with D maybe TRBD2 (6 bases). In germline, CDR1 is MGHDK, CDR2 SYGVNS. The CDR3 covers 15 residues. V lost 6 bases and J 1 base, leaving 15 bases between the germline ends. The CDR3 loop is CASSPAGLLQETQYF. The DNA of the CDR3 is TGTGCCAGCAGCCCTGCGGGACTGCTCCAAGAGACCCAGTACTTC.

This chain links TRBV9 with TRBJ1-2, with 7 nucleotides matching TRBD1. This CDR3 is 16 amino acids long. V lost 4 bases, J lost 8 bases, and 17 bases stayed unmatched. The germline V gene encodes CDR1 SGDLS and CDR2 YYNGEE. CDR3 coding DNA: TGTGCCAGCAGCTTAGACTCCCACAGGGGAATTAAGGGCTACACCTTC. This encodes CASSLDSHRGIKGYTF.

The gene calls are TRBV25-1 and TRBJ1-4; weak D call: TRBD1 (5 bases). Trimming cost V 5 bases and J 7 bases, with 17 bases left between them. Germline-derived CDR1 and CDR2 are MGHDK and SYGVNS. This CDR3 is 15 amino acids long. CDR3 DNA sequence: TGTGCCAGCAGTCCGTGGGACGGTGCGGTTGAAAAACTGTTTTTT. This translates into CASSPWDGAVEKLFF.

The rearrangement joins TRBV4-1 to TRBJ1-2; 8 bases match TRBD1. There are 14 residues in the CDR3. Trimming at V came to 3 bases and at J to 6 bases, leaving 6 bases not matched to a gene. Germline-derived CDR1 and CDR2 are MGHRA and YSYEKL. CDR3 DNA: TGCGCCAGCAGCCATTCGACAGGGGCAAATGGCTACACCTTC. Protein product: CASSHSTGANGYTF.

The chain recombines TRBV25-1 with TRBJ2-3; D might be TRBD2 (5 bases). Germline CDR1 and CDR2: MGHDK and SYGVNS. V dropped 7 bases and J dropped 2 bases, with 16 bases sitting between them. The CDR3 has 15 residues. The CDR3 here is CASTPAGSPTDTQYF. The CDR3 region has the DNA TGTGCCAGCACTCCGGCGGGCTCTCCCACAGATACGCAGTATTTT.

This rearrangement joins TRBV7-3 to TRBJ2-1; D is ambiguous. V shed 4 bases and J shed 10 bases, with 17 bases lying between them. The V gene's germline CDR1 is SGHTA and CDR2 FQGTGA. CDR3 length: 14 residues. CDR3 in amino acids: CASSSHGLGMEQFF. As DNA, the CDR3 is TGTGCCAGCAGCTCCCATGGCCTTGGGATGGAGCAGTTCTTC.

CDR3 loop: CASSSPSGRAYEQYF. Here the CDR3 DNA reads TGTGCCAGCAGTTCCCCTAGCGGGAGGGCCTACGAGCAGTACTTC. The chain uses TRBV6-6 and TRBJ2-7, with 12 bases lining up with TRBD2. CDR1 and CDR2 from the germline V gene are MNHNY and SVGAGI (reference sequence). With 4 bases clipped from V and 2 bases from J, the junction kept 3 bases outside the gene matches. The CDR3 is made up of 15 amino acids.

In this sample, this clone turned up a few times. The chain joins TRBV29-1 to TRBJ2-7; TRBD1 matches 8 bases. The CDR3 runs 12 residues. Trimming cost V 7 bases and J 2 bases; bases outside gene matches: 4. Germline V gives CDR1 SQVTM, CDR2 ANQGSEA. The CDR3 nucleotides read TGCAGCGGCCGGACAGGGCCCTACGAGCAGTACTTC. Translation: CSGRTGPYEQYF.

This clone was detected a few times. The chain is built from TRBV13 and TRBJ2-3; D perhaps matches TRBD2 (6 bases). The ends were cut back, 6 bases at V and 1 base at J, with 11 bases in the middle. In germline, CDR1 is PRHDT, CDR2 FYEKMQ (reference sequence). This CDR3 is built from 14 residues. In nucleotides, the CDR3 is TGTGCCAGCAGACGACTAGGGGGCACAGATACGCAGTATTTT. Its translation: CASRRLGGTDTQYF.

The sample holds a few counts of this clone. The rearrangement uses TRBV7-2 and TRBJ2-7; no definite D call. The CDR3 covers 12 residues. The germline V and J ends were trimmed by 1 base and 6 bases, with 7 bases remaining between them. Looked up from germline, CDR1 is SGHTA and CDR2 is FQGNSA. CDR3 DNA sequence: TGTGCCAGCAGCTTAGTAGCAGGCGAGCAGTACTTC. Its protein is CASSLVAGEQYF.

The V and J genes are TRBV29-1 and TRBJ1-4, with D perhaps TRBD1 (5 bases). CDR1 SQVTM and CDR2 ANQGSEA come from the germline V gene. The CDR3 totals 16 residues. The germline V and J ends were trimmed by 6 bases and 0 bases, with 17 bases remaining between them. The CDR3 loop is CSVSRGRDATNEKLFF. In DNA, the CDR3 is TGCAGCGTCTCAAGGGGAAGGGATGCAACTAATGAAAAACTGTTTTTT.

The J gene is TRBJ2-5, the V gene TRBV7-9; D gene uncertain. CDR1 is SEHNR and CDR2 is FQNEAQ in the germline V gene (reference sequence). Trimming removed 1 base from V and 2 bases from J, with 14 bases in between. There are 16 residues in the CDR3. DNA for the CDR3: TGTGCCAGCAGCTTAGGACGAGGTGGCGGTCAAGAGACCCAGTACTTC. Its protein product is CASSLGRGGGQETQYF. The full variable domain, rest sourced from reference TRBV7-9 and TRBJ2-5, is DTGVSQNPRHKITKRGQNVTFRCDPISEHNRLYWYRQTLGQGPEFLTYFQNEAQLEKSRLLSDRFSAERPKGSFSTLEIQRTEQGDSAMYLCASSLGRGGGQETQYFGPGTRLLVL.

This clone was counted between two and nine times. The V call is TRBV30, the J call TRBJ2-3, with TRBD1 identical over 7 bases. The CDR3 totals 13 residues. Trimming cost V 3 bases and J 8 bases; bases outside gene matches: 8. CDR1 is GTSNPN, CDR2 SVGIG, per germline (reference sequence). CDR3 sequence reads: CAWSAGGRGTQYF. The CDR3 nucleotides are TGTGCCTGGAGCGCAGGGGGAAGGGGTACGCAGTATTTT.

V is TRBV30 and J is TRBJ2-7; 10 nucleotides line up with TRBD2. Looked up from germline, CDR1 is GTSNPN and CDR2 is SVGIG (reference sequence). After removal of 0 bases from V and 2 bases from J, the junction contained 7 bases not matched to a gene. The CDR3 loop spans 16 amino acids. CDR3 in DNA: TGTGCCTGGAGTGTTCCAGGACTAGCGGCCACCTACGAGCAGTACTTC. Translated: CAWSVPGLAATYEQYF.

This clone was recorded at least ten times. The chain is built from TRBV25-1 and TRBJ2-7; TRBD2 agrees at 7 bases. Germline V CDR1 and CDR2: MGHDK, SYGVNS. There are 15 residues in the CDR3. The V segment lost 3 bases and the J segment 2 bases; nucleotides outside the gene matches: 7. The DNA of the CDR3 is TGTGCCAGCAGTGATCAGGCTAGCGGTACCTACGAGCAGTACTTC. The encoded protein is CASSDQASGTYEQYF.

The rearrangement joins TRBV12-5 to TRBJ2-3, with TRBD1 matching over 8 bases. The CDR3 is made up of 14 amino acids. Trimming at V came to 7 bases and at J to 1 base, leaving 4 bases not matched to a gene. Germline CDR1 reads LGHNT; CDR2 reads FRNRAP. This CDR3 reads CASAQTGGTDTQYF. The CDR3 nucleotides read TGTGCTAGTGCCCAGACAGGGGGCACAGATACGCAGTATTTT.

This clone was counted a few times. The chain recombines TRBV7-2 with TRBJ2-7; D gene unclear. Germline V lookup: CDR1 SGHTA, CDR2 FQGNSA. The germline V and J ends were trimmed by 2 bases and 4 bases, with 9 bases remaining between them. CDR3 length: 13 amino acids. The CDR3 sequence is CASSLYYKYEQYF. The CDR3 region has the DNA TGTGCCAGCAGCTTATACTATAAGTACGAGCAGTACTTC.

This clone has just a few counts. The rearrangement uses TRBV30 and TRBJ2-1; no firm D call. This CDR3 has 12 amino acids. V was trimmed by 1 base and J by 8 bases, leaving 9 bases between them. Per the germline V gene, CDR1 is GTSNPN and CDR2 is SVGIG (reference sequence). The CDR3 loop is CAWSGLGDEQFF. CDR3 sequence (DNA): TGTGCCTGGAGTGGTCTAGGCGATGAGCAGTTCTTC. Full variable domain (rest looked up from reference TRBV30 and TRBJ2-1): SQTIHQWPATLVQPVGSPLSLECTVEGTSNPNLYWYRQAAGRGLQLLFYSVGIGQISSEVPQNLSASRPQDRQFILSSKKLLLSDSGFYLCAWSGLGDEQFFGPGTRLTVL.

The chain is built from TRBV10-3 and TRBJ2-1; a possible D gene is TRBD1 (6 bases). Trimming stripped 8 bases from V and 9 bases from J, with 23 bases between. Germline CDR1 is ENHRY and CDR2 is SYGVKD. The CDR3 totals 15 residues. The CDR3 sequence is CAIGHRDVLLPEQFF. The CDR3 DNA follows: TGTGCCATCGGACACAGGGATGTCCTCCTCCCTGAGCAGTTCTTC.

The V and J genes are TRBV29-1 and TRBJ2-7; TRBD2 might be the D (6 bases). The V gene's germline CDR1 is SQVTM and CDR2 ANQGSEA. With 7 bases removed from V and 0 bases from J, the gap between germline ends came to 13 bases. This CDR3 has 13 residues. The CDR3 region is CSGGDGYSYEQYF. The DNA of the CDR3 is TGCAGCGGCGGGGACGGATACTCCTACGAGCAGTACTTC.

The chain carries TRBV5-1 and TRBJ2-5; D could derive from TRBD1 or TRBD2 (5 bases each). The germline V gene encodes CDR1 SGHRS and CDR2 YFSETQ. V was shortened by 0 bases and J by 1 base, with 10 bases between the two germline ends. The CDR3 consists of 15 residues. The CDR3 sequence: CASSLEGRIQETQYF. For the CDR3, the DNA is TGCGCCAGCAGCTTGGAGGGACGTATCCAAGAGACCCAGTACTTC.

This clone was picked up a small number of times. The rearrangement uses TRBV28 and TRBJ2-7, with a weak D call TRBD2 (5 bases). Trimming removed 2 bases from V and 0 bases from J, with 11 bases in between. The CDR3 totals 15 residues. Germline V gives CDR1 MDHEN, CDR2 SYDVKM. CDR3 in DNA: TGTGCCAGCAGTTTAAAAGCGGCAAGCTCCTACGAGCAGTACTTC. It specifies CASSLKAASSYEQYF. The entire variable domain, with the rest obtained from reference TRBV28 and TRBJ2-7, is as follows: DVKVTQSSRYLVKRTGEKVFLECVQDMDHENMFWYRQDPGLGLRLIYFSYDVKMKEKGDIPEGYSVSREKKERFSLILESASTNQTSMYLCASSLKAASSYEQYFGPGTRLTVT.

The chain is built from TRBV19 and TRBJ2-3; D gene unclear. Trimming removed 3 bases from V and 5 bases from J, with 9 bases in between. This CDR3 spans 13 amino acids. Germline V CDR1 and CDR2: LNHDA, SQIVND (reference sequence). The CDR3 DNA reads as TGTGCCAGTAGTATCACAGTGCAAGATACGCAGTATTTT. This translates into CASSITVQDTQYF.

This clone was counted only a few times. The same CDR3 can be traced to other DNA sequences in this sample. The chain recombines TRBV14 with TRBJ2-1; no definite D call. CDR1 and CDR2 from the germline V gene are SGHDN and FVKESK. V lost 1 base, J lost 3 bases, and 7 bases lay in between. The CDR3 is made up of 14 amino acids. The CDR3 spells CASSQVGFYNEQFF. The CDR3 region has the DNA TGTGCCAGCAGCCAAGTGGGGTTCTACAATGAGCAGTTCTTC. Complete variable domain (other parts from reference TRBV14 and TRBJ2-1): EAGVTQFPSHSVIEKGQTVTLRCDPISGHDNLYWYRRVMGKEIKFLLHFVKESKQDESGMPNNRFLAERTGGTYSTLKVQPAELEDSGVYFCASSQVGFYNEQFFGPGTRLTVL.

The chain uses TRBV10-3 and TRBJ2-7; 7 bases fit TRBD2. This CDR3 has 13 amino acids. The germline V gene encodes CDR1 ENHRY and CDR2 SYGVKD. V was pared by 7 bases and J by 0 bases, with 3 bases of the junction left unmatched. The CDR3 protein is CAITGGSSYEQYF. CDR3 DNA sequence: TGTGCCATCACGGGAGGTAGCTCCTACGAGCAGTACTTC.